This T cell receptor (beta chain) was identified during a study of identical twins. Using its own MiXCR run on the 5' RACE reads, TCRdb lists one record per CDR3 protein. The sample consists of hundreds of thousands of distinct CDR3 sequences, 24% of them appearing once. This CDR3 region has 12 residues. Germline V gives CDR1 SGHNT, CDR2 YYREEE (reference sequence). Trimming left V 7 bases short and J 4 bases short, with 12 bases between. This clonotype was recorded a few times. Its antigen is still unknown. Study-level results: Weaker excess twin sharing was observed in beta out-of-frame sequences. For zero-insertion analyses, partial confounding could come from invariant MAIT and iNKT cells. In cord blood, abundant beta clonotypes had fewer insertions; memory showed no trend.

Healthy Caucasians alone served as donors. These data were likewise used in another study, on T cells expressing NK-cell markers.

The genes are TRBV5-4 and TRBJ2-7; the D is unclear. The TCR originated in a woman between 18 and 29 years old in good health. Specimen: CD4+ T cells sorted from blood. CDR3: CASGPVGYEQYF. The DNA of the CDR3 is TGTGCCAGCGGGCCAGTTGGGTACGAGCAGTACTTC.